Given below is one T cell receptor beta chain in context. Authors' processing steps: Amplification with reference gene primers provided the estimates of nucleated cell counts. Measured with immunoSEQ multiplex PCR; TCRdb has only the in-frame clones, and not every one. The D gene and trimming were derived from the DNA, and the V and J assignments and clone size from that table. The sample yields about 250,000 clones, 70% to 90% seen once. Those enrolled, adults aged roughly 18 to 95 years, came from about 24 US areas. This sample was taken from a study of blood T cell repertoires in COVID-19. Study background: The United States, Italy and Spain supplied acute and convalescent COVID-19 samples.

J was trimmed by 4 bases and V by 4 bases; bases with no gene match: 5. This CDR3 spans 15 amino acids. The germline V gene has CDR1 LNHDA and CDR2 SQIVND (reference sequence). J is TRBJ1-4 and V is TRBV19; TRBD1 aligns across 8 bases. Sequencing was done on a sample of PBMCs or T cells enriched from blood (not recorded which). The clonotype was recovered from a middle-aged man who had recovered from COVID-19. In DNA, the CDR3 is TGTGCCAGTAGTAAAGACAGGGGAGTTAATGAAAAACTGTTTTTT. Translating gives CASSKDRGVNEKLFF.